This T cell receptor (beta chain) was captured by sequencing in a study of T cells after yellow fever vaccination. Template switching by 5'RACE produced TCR cDNA, adding a universal primer site and UMIs. Each CDR3 protein is one row after TCRdb ran MiXCR on the 5' RACE reads. The repertoire holds more than 300,000 distinct CDR3 sequences, with around 10% as singletons. Study conclusions and caveats: Post-booster reappearance was seen for most primary-vaccination clones (just over 95% CD4, around 88% CD8). Overlap between CD4 and CD8 compartments was detected for a small share of clonotypes.

Details on this clonotype: Its antigen is still unknown.

The material sequenced was CD4+ T cells sorted from PBMCs, taken 45 days after the yellow fever booster vaccination. This clonotype was sampled from a man between 18 and 29 years old who received the YFV17D yellow fever vaccine.

Here the CDR3 reads CASSFTVAKNIQYF. The CDR3 DNA is TGTGCCAGCAGCTTTACAGTAGCCAAAAACATTCAGTACTTC. This rearrangement joins TRBV7-2 to TRBJ2-4; D gene uncertain. This CDR3 has 14 residues. Trimming shortened V by 3 bases and J by 0 bases, and 6 bases separated the two germline ends. From germline, CDR1 is SGHTA and CDR2 FQGNSA.